A few counts support the clone carrying this TCR beta chain. This specimen belongs to a study of T-cell reconstitution after alpha-beta-depleted transplantation in children. The CDR3 is made up of 13 amino acids. Looked up from germline, CDR1 is DFQATT and CDR2 is SNEGSKA (reference sequence). V was clipped by 5 bases and J by 3 bases, with 13 bases between them. TCRbeta library construction was performed incorporating unique molecular identifiers. TCRdb re-called the PCR reads through MiXCR, storing one row per CDR3 protein. The profile covers about 540,000 distinct CDR3 sequences, with around 19% appearing a single time and roughly 3.3% taken by the ten largest.

J is TRBJ1-1 and V is TRBV20-1; D uncertain. The source material was PBMCs from the stem cell graft donor, sampled from the stem cell graft. This TCR came from a human donor who donated a stem cell graft to a child with acute lymphoblastic leukemia. The CDR3 DNA is TGCAGTGCTTCCCGTCCAACCGACACTGAAGCTTTCTTT. Translated: CSASRPTDTEAFF.